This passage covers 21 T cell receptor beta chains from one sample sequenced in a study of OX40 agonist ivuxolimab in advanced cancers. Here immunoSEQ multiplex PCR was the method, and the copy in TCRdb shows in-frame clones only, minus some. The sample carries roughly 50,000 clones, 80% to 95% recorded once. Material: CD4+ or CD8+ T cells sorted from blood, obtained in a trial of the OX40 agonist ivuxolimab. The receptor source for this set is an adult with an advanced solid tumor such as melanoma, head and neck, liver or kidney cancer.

The CDR3 DNA reads TGTGCCAGCAGCTTAGCGACAGGGGGATACTACGAGCAGTACTTC. Translation gives CASSLATGGYYEQYF. The chain carries TRBV7-9 and TRBJ2-7; the match to TRBD1 covers 9 bases. Germline V lookup: CDR1 SEHNR, CDR2 FQNEAQ (reference sequence). CDR3 length: 15 residues. After removal of 0 bases from V and 3 bases from J, the junction contained 3 bases not matched to a gene.

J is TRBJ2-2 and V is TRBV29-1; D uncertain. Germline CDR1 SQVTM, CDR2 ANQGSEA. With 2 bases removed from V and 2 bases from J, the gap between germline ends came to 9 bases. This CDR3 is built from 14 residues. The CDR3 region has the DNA TGCAGCGTTGAAAACAAGAGAAACACCGGGGAGCTGTTTTTT. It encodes CSVENKRNTGELFF.

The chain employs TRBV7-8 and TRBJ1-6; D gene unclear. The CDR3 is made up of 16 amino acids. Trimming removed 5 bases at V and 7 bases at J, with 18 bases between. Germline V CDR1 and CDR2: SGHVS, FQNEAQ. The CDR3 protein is CASSPHELSENSPLHF. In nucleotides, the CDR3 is TGTGCCAGCAGCCCCCACGAACTTTCAGAGAATTCACCCCTCCACTTT.

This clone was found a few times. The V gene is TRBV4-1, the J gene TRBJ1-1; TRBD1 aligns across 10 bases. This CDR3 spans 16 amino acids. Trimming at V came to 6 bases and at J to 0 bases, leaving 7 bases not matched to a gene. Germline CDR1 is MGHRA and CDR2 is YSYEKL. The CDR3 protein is CASRYGTGEVNTEAFF. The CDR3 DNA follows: TGCGCCAGCAGGTACGGGACAGGGGAAGTGAACACTGAAGCTTTCTTT.

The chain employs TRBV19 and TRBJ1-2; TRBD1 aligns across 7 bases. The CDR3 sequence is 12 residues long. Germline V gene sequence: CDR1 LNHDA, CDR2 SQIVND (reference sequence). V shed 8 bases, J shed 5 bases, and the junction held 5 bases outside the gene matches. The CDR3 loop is CASGGGGYGYTF. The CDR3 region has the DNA TGTGCCAGTGGAGGGGGCGGTTATGGCTACACCTTC.

CDR3 sequence (DNA): TGTGCCAGTAGTGTTGGACAGGACCAAGAGACCCAGTACTTC. This translates into CASSVGQDQETQYF. The chain links TRBV19 to TRBJ2-5; TRBD1 matches 7 bases. CDR1 LNHDA and CDR2 SQIVND come from the germline V gene (reference sequence). Trimming at V came to 5 bases and at J to 0 bases, leaving 3 bases not matched to a gene. The CDR3 spans 14 residues.

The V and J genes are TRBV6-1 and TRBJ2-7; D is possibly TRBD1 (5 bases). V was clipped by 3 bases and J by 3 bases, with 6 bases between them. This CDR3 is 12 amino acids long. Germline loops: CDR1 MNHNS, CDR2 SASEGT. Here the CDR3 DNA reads TGTGCCAGCAGTGAGGACAACTACGAGCAGTACGTC. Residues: CASSEDNYEQYV.

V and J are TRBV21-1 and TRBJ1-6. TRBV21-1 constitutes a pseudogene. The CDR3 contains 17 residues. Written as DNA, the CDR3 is TGTGCCAGCAGCAGGGTCGAGGAGAGCTCCTATAATTCACCCCTCCACTTT. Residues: CASSRVEESSYNSPLHF.

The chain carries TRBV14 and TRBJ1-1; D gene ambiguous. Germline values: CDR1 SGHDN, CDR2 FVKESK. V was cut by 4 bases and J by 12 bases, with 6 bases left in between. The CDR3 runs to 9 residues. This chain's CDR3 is CASSPNTFF. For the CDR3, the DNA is TGTGCCAGCAGCCCTAATACTTTCTTT.

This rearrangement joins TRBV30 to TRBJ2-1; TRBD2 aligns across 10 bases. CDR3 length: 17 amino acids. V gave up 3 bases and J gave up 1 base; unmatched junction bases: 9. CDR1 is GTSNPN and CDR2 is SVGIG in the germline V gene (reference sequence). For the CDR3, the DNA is TGTGCCTGGAGCCACGGGGCTAGCGGGGGATCCTACAATGAGCAGTTCTTC. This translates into CAWSHGASGGSYNEQFF. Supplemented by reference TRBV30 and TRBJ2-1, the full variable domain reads SQTIHQWPATLVQPVGSPLSLECTVEGTSNPNLYWYRQAAGRGLQLLFYSVGIGQISSEVPQNLSASRPQDRQFILSSKKLLLSDSGFYLCAWSHGASGGSYNEQFFGPGTRLTVL.

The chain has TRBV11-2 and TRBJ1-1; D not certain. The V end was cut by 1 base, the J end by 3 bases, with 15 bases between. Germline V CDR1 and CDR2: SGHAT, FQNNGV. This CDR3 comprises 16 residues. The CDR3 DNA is TGTGCCAGCAGCTTAGGCTTCAAGGGTACGGACACTGAAGCTTTCTTT. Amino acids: CASSLGFKGTDTEAFF.

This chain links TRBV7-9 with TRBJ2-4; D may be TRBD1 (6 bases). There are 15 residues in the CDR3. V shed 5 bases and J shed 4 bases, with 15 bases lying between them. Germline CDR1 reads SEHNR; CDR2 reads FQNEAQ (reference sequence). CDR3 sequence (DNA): TGTGCCAGCAGCCCATTCTTTGACAGGAAAAACATTCAGTACTTC. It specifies CASSPFFDRKNIQYF.

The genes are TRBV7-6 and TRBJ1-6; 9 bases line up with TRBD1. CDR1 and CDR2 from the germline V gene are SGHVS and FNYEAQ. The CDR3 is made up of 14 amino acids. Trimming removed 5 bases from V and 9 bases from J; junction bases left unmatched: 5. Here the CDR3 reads CASSSGTGRSPLHF. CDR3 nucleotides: TGTGCCAGCAGCAGCGGGACAGGGCGTTCACCCCTCCACTTT.

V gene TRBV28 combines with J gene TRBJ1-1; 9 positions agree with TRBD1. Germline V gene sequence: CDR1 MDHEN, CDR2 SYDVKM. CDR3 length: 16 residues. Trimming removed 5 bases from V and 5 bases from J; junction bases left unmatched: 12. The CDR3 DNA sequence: TGTGCCAGCAGTAGCTTCTACCGGGACAGGGAGACTGAAGCTTTCTTT. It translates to CASSSFYRDRETEAFF.

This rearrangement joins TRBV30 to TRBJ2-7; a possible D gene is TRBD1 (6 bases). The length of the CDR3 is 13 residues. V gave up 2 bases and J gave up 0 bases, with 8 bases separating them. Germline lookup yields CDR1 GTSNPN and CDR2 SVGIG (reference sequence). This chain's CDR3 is CAWSTGLSYEQYF. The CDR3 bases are TGTGCCTGGAGTACAGGGCTCTCCTACGAGCAGTACTTC. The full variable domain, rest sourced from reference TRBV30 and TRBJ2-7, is SQTIHQWPATLVQPVGSPLSLECTVEGTSNPNLYWYRQAAGRGLQLLFYSVGIGQISSEVPQNLSASRPQDRQFILSSKKLLLSDSGFYLCAWSTGLSYEQYFGPGTRLTVT.

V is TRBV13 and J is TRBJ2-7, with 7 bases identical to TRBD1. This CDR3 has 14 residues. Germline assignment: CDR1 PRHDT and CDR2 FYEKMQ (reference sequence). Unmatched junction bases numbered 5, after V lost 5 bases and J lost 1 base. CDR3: CASSPNRGSYEQYF. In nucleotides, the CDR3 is TGTGCCAGCAGCCCCAACAGGGGTTCCTACGAGCAGTACTTC.

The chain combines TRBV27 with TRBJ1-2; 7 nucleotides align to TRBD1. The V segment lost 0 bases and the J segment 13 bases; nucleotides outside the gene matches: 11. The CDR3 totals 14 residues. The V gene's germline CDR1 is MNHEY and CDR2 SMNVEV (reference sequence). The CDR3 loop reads CASSLSSRDSTSTF. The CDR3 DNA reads TGTGCCAGCAGTTTATCGAGTAGGGACAGCACTTCCACCTTC.

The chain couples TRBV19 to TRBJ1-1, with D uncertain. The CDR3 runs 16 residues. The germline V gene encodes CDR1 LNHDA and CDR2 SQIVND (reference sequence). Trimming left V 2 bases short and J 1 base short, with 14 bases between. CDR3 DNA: TGTGCCAGTAGTATAATCAATCGGCAGCCGAACACTGAAGCTTTCTTT. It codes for CASSIINRQPNTEAFF. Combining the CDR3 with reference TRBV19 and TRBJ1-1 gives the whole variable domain DGGITQSPKYLFRKEGQNVTLSCEQNLNHDAMYWYRQDPGQGLRLIYYSQIVNDFQKGDIAEGYSVSREKKESFPLTVTSAQKNPTAFYLCASSIINRQPNTEAFFGQGTRLTVV.

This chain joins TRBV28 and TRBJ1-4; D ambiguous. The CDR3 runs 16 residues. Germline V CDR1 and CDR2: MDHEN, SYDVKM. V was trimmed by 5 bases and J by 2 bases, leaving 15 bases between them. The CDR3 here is CASSILDSGTNEKLFF. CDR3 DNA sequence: TGTGCCAGCAGTATCCTGGACTCCGGGACTAATGAAAAACTGTTTTTT.

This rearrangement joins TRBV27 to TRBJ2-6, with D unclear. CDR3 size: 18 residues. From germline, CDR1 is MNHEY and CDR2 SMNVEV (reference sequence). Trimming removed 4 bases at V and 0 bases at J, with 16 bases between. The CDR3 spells CASSSKHYPGSGANVLTF. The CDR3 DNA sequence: TGTGCCAGCAGTTCCAAGCACTATCCGGGCTCTGGGGCCAACGTCCTGACTTTC.

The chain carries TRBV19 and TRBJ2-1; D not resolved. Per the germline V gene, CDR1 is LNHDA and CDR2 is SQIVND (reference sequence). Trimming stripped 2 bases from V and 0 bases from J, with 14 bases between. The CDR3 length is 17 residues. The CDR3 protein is CASSISMRRSSYNEQFF. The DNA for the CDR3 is TGTGCCAGTAGTATAAGTATGCGACGCAGCTCCTACAATGAGCAGTTCTTC.